This T cell receptor (beta chain) was obtained from a study of T cells in Graves' hyperthyroidism and ophthalmopathy (dated 2019 in TCRdb). At the level of the whole study: Peripheral blood was sampled at the time of initial diagnosis, prior to any treatment. After blood sampling, hyperthyroidism patients were treated with methimazole at a starting dose of 30 mg daily, and ophthalmopathy patients were treated with high-dose intravenous methylprednisolone. TCR V-J signatures able to tell the groups apart were searched for in a discovery cohort of 100 patients, of whom roughly 42 had Graves' ophthalmopathy and 55 to 60 had stable Graves' hyperthyroidism. In about 6 Graves' hyperthyroidism patients, the study also compared T-cell repertoires from thyroid tissue with T-cell repertoires from blood. The paper describes TCR Vbeta CDR3 sequencing of around 130 peripheral blood samples, made up of about 40 ophthalmopathy patients, 70 to 75 hyperthyroidism patients and some 17 progressor patients. For training and testing, the approximately 92 patients in the discovery cohort were randomly divided in a 7:3 ratio. Whether ophthalmopathy could be predicted prospectively was tested in an independent validation cohort made up of some 20 hyperthyroidism patients plus 17 patients who later progressed to ophthalmopathy.

General study outcomes and caveats: In validation, the model predicted progression to ophthalmopathy a median of 6.5 months before onset, with roughly 71% sensitivity and 72.22% specificity. Sample size was not statistically predetermined, and blinding of investigators to group allocation was not performed. Most expanded thyroid clonotypes (frequency above 0.001) were also detected in blood, suggesting blood repertoires may reflect thyroid immune responses. A model built on a 13 V-J signature distinguished ophthalmopathy from stable hyperthyroidism, reaching 85% to 90% sensitivity and about 81% specificity in cross-validation and 80%/75% in testing.

The CDR3, from cysteine to phenylalanine, totals 14 residues. Of all the DNA, just the CDR3 is kept, 42 bases in frame from base 1. The CDR1 and CDR2 encoded by the germline V gene are SGDLS and YYNGEE. V loses 3 bases, J loses 1 base, and the germline ends lie 7 bases apart. Moderately to severely active disease, a Clinical Activity Score of at least 3, a NOSPECS grade of at least 4, and a duration under 3 months were present in ophthalmopathy patients. The study excluded patients with uncontrolled infections, other autoimmune diseases, pregnancy or lactation. Clinical symptoms, serum thyroxine and TRAb, thyroid ultrasound, and orbital computed tomography formed the basis for the diagnoses. PBMCs were isolated from roughly 10 ml of fresh peripheral blood by Ficoll-Paque density gradient centrifugation. Total RNA was extracted using Trizol reagent, and RNA quality was assessed on an Agilent 2100 Bioanalyzer.

A word on this clonotype: Its binding antigen is unknown. No clone much larger than this one lies a single base away; base qualities are absent.

TCR beta CDR3 regions were amplified from RNA transcripts. For the first round of RT-PCR on the TCR CDR3, the HTBI primer set was used together with the Qiagen OneStep RT-PCR kit. Libraries were constructed in a second round of multiplex PCR, after which size selection and purification were performed. The libraries were sequenced on an Illumina HiSeq2000 using paired-end 100 bp reads. In the paper's pipeline: SOAPnuke was used to process the raw data, removing reads that contained adapters or uncalled bases, had a mean Phred below 15, or lacked an exact match to the constant primer or identifier. COPE v1.2.5 was used to merge the high-quality paired reads, and each unique nucleotide sequence was defined as a clonotype. MiTCR v1.1 was used to align the clonotypes against IMGT TRBV, TRBD and TRBJ reference segments. Only V-J combinations with frequency above 0.0001, covering roughly 99% of repertoires, were analysed. The TCS score was defined as the ratio of F50 (clonal expansion) to E x V (chaos), calculated using BLOSUM62-based TCRdist between CDR3 peptides within each V-J. Welch's t-statistics and random forest reduced around 550 V-J features to around 14, which were used in a naive Bayes classifier (R e1071). TCRdb applied fastp at Q25 and MiXCR to the public reads, then kept only in-frame beta chains. Every CDR3 protein is listed once, alongside the most common genes and DNA of its rows. The V and J calls reflect TCRdb's pipeline rather than the authors' work. Here the sample has hundreds of thousands of distinct CDR3 sequences; about 22% occur a single time. Together, the top ten hold around 50% of the sample.

This TCR was recovered from a woman in her 70s with Graves' ophthalmopathy. Source material: blood. The rearrangement combines TRBV9 with TRBJ2-2; a tentative D call is TRBD2 (6 bases match). The bases are TGTGCCAGCAGCGGGGACTGGAACACCGGGGAGCTGTTTTTT. The encoded protein is CASSGDWNTGELFF. Outside the CDR3, residues come from the reference TRBV9 and TRBJ2-2 proteins, so the full variable domain is: DSGVTQTPKHLITATGQRVTLRCSPRSGDLSVYWYQQSLDQGLQFLIQYYNGEERAKGNILERFSAQQFPDLHSELNLSSLELGDSALYFCASSGDWNTGELFFGEGSRLTVL.